This entry lists 32 T cell receptor beta chains sequenced from one sample in a study of technical replicates of blood from four donors. The assay was immunoSEQ multiplex PCR, and TCRdb's table has in-frame clones only and misses some. The profile shows 55,000 to 85,000 clones, approximately 97% of them singletons. The material sequenced was T cells isolated from PBMCs. Every receptor here comes from a human donor in good health.

The chain carries TRBV6-1 and TRBJ2-7, with TRBD2 matching 7 bases. The CDR3 consists of 15 residues. Per germline, CDR1 MNHNS and CDR2 SASEGT. V shed 7 bases, J shed 7 bases, and the junction held 16 bases outside the gene matches. For the CDR3, the DNA is TGTGCCAGCATAGAGCGGGACCGAGTACGGTTAGAGCAGTACTTC. Amino acids: CASIERDRVRLEQYF.

The V call is TRBV7-2, the J call TRBJ2-1, with D hard to call. V lost 4 bases to trimming and J lost 9 bases, with 22 bases between them. There are 16 residues in the CDR3. Germline V gene sequence: CDR1 SGHTA, CDR2 FQGNSA. DNA for the CDR3: TGTGCCAGCAGCTCCCTTACCCCTCAGTCAGGATCTGAGCAGTTCTTC. Protein sequence: CASSSLTPQSGSEQFF.

The table lists this clone with a count of one. The rearrangement links TRBV2 to TRBJ1-2; D unclear. Germline-derived CDR1 and CDR2 are SNHLY and FYNNEI. V shed 4 bases and J shed 1 base, with 10 bases lying between them. This CDR3 has 14 amino acids. The CDR3 region has the DNA TGTGCCAGCAGTGGAACGGGTAATAACTATGGCTACACCTTC. Protein sequence: CASSGTGNNYGYTF.

This chain joins TRBV7-9 and TRBJ1-2; 7 nucleotides agree with TRBD1. The CDR3 is 15 residues long. Trimming took 2 bases from V and 5 from J; bases not matched to a gene: 8. Germline V gene sequence: CDR1 SEHNR, CDR2 FQNEAQ (reference sequence). This CDR3 is CASSLWAGQLYGYTF. CDR3 nucleotides: TGTGCCAGCAGCTTATGGGCGGGACAGCTATATGGCTACACCTTC.

V and J are TRBV7-9 and TRBJ2-7, with 8 nucleotides matching TRBD2. Unmatched junction bases numbered 2, after V lost 6 bases and J lost 4 bases. CDR3 length: 12 residues. The germline V gene has CDR1 SEHNR and CDR2 FQNEAQ (reference sequence). The CDR3, as DNA: TGTGCCAGCAGTGAGCGGGGGTACGAGCAGTACTTC. Amino acids: CASSERGYEQYF.

This clone was recorded once. The rearrangement links TRBV7-9 to TRBJ2-7; 12 bases are shared with TRBD2. Trimming cost V 4 bases and J 5 bases; bases outside gene matches: 3. There are 14 residues in the CDR3. Germline V CDR1 and CDR2: SEHNR, FQNEAQ (reference sequence). The CDR3 DNA reads TGTGCCAGCAGCTCCGGACTAGCGGGAAACGAGCAGTACTTC. As protein: CASSSGLAGNEQYF.

The chain is built from TRBV5-5 and TRBJ2-2; a weak D match, TRBD2 (5 bases). The CDR3 totals 17 residues. The V end lost 4 bases, the J end lost 5 bases, and 21 bases lay between the germline ends. Germline loops: CDR1 SGHKS, CDR2 YYEKEE (reference sequence). CDR3 protein: CASSQDPVGLKTGELFF. The CDR3 region has the DNA TGTGCCAGCAGCCAGGATCCGGTCGGACTTAAGACCGGGGAGCTGTTTTTT.

This clone was seen a single time. The chain recombines TRBV2 with TRBJ2-1; 8 bases match TRBD1. Germline V lookup: CDR1 SNHLY, CDR2 FYNNEI. V was clipped by 8 bases and J by 12 bases; unmatched bases: 12. The CDR3 extends over 13 amino acids. The CDR3 region has the DNA TGTGCCAGCGGCCGGGACAGGCAACCGGGGCAGTTCTTC. Its protein is CASGRDRQPGQFF.

The V gene is TRBV2, the J gene TRBJ1-2; D remains unclear. CDR3 length equals 11 residues. The germline CDR1 and CDR2 sequences are SNHLY and FYNNEI. Trimming removed 11 bases at V and 2 bases at J, with 9 bases between. CDR3 nucleotides: TGTGCCCCGAGGGCAAACTATGGCTACACCTTC. Translation gives CAPRANYGYTF.

J is TRBJ2-1 and V is TRBV11-2, with TRBD1 identical over 7 bases. Germline V gene sequence: CDR1 SGHAT, CDR2 FQNNGV. V lost 5 bases to trimming and J lost 5 bases; unmatched junction nucleotides: 12. CDR3 length: 16 residues. CDR3 in amino acids: CASSPLRGRSHNEQFF. DNA for the CDR3: TGTGCCAGCAGCCCTTTAAGGGGGCGCAGTCACAATGAGCAGTTCTTC.

CDR3: CASVPGGGSSYNEQFF. The CDR3 region has the DNA TGTGCCAGTGTCCCCGGGGGCGGGAGTTCCTACAATGAGCAGTTCTTC. The chain recombines TRBV28 with TRBJ2-1, with D possibly being TRBD2 (7 bases). V was trimmed by 9 bases and J by 1 base, leaving 19 bases between them. This CDR3 is built from 16 residues. Looked up from germline, CDR1 is MDHEN and CDR2 is SYDVKM.

The chain recombines TRBV30 with TRBJ1-5; 7 bases match TRBD1. CDR3 length: 13 amino acids. The germline CDR1 and CDR2 sequences are GTSNPN and SVGIG (reference sequence). J lost 4 bases, V lost 1 base, and 1 base had no gene match. CDR3 region: CAWSATGNQPQHF. The CDR3 DNA reads TGTGCCTGGAGTGCGACAGGGAATCAGCCCCAGCATTTT. The variable domain in full, with the rest retrieved from reference TRBV30 and TRBJ1-5, is SQTIHQWPATLVQPVGSPLSLECTVEGTSNPNLYWYRQAAGRGLQLLFYSVGIGQISSEVPQNLSASRPQDRQFILSSKKLLLSDSGFYLCAWSATGNQPQHFGDGTRLSIL.

The CDR3 DNA is TGTGCCAGCAGCCGGGACACCGGTGGAGAGACCCAGTACTTC. Its protein product is CASSRDTGGETQYF. The chain links TRBV11-1 to TRBJ2-5; tentatively, D is TRBD1 (6 bases). This CDR3 is 14 amino acids long. V was pared by 5 bases and J by 4 bases, with 14 bases between. Germline-derived CDR1 and CDR2 are SGHAT and FQDESV (reference sequence).

This sequence joins TRBV5-1 and TRBJ2-1, with 12 positions matching TRBD2. CDR3 length: 16 amino acids. The germline V gene encodes CDR1 SGHRS and CDR2 YFSETQ. V lost 0 bases and J lost 12; bases outside the gene matches: 10. The CDR3, as DNA: TGCGCCAGCAGCTTGGCTAGCGGGAGGGCCGACTTTGGGCAGTTCTTC. Translating gives CASSLASGRADFGQFF.

This chain uses TRBV5-1 with TRBJ2-3; D perhaps matches TRBD1 (6 bases). The germline V gene encodes CDR1 SGHRS and CDR2 YFSETQ. The CDR3 has 15 residues. V shed 4 bases and J shed 3 bases, with 15 bases lying between them. Here the CDR3 DNA reads TGCGCCAGCAGCCCGAGGACAGTCATGACAGATACGCAGTATTTT. This gives the protein CASSPRTVMTDTQYF.

The V and J genes are TRBV19 and TRBJ2-5, with 8 positions matching TRBD2. V lost 2 bases to trimming and J lost 5 bases; unmatched junction nucleotides: 7. The CDR3 is made up of 15 amino acids. Germline loops: CDR1 LNHDA, CDR2 SQIVND (reference sequence). Written as DNA, the CDR3 is TGTGCCAGTAGTATAATAGCGGGAACCAGGGAGACCCAGTACTTC. Amino acids: CASSIIAGTRETQYF.

The chain recombines TRBV29-1 with TRBJ2-7; D is perhaps TRBD2 (6 bases). Germline V CDR1 and CDR2: SQVTM, ANQGSEA. V was cut by 3 bases and J by 6 bases, with 12 bases left in between. The CDR3 contains 12 residues. In nucleotides, the CDR3 is TGCAGCGTTGAGTTAGCGGAGGGCGAGCAGTACTTC. Residues: CSVELAEGEQYF.

This chain uses TRBV5-6 with TRBJ1-1; TRBD1 matches 8 bases. V shed 4 bases and J 1 base; nucleotides not matched to a gene: 3. The CDR3 has 14 amino acids. Germline CDR1 and CDR2: SGHDT and YYEEEE. The CDR3 coding sequence is TGTGCCAGCAGCCACGGACAGGGGAACACTGAAGCTTTCTTT. Protein product: CASSHGQGNTEAFF. The whole variable domain, remainder taken from reference TRBV5-6 and TRBJ1-1, is DAGVTQSPTHLIKTRGQQVTLRCSPKSGHDTVSWYQQALGQGPQFIFQYYEEEERQRGNFPDRFSGHQFPNYSSELNVNALLLGDSALYLCASSHGQGNTEAFFGQGTRLTVV.

The rearrangement links TRBV6-5 to TRBJ2-3, with 11 bases that match TRBD1. The CDR3 has 16 residues. In germline, CDR1 is MNHEY, CDR2 SVGAGI. Trimming cost V 2 bases and J 1 base; bases outside gene matches: 2. CDR3 region: CASSYGDRGGTDTQYF. CDR3 DNA: TGTGCCAGCAGTTACGGGGACAGGGGGGGCACAGATACGCAGTATTTT.

This chain joins TRBV4-2 and TRBJ1-2; D is unresolved. This CDR3 is 11 amino acids long. Germline V CDR1 and CDR2: LGHNA, YNFKEQ. The V and J ends lost 0 bases and 10 bases respectively, with 6 bases between them. The CDR3 bases are TGTGCCAGCAGCCAAGAATTCCACTACACCTTC. Encoded protein: CASSQEFHYTF.

This rearrangement joins TRBV6-1 to TRBJ2-7; 7 bases map to TRBD2. Losses at the gene ends were 4 bases for V and 3 bases for J; bases not matched to a gene: 3. Germline-derived CDR1 and CDR2 are MNHNS and SASEGT. There are 13 residues in the CDR3. The CDR3 DNA sequence: TGTGCCAGCAGTGTGGGGGGGAACTACGAGCAGTACTTC. Protein sequence: CASSVGGNYEQYF.

The chain is built from TRBV5-6 and TRBJ1-1; no reliable D call. Germline CDR1 reads SGHDT; CDR2 reads YYEEEE. The CDR3 is made up of 11 amino acids. V lost 2 bases to trimming and J lost 5 bases, with 4 bases between them. This CDR3 reads CASSFRTEAFF. The CDR3 DNA reads as TGTGCCAGCAGCTTTCGGACTGAAGCTTTCTTT.

The chain employs TRBV9 and TRBJ2-5, with D uncertain. This CDR3 comprises 16 residues. With 3 bases removed from V and 7 bases from J, the gap between germline ends came to 22 bases. In germline, CDR1 is SGDLS, CDR2 YYNGEE. This chain's CDR3 is CASSGNPSATSRTQYF. DNA for the CDR3: TGTGCCAGCAGCGGCAACCCGAGTGCGACCTCTAGGACCCAGTACTTC.

The chain links TRBV11-3 to TRBJ2-2; D might be TRBD2 (6 bases). Trimming took off 4 bases at V and 6 bases at J, with 18 bases between the two ends. This CDR3 comprises 16 residues. Germline values: CDR1 SGHNT, CDR2 YENEEA. The CDR3 region is CASSSYRGLEAGELFF. CDR3 DNA: TGTGCCAGCAGCTCGTATCGGGGACTTGAAGCCGGGGAGCTGTTTTTT.

This clone appeared once. CDR3: CAILEGTGTEAFF. For the CDR3, the DNA is TGTGCCATCCTAGAGGGTACTGGCACTGAAGCTTTCTTT. The V call is TRBV10-3, the J call TRBJ1-1; D unresolved. V lost 8 bases to trimming and J lost 4 bases, with 14 bases between them. This CDR3 spans 13 amino acids. Germline loops: CDR1 ENHRY, CDR2 SYGVKD.

The chain carries TRBV27 and TRBJ2-7, with 10 bases fitting TRBD1. The V and J ends lost 4 bases and 6 bases, in that order; junction bases with no gene match: 6. This CDR3 has 14 amino acids. Germline lookup yields CDR1 MNHEY and CDR2 SMNVEV (reference sequence). This chain's CDR3 is CASSSRDRGGEQYF. The CDR3 DNA follows: TGTGCCAGCAGTTCCCGGGACAGGGGTGGCGAGCAGTACTTC.

The chain carries TRBV11-2 and TRBJ2-7; 10 bases map to TRBD2. Germline-derived CDR1 and CDR2 are SGHAT and FQNNGV. V shed 0 bases, J shed 2 bases, and the junction held 1 base outside the gene matches. The length of the CDR3 is 15 residues. The DNA for the CDR3 is TGTGCCAGCAGCTTAGAACTAGCGGGGACCTACGAGCAGTACTTC. Translated: CASSLELAGTYEQYF.

As DNA, the CDR3 is TGTGCCAGCAGTGATCGGACCGGGGAGCTGTTTTTT. It yields the protein CASSDRTGELFF. The chain couples TRBV28 to TRBJ2-2; D unresolved. The V gene's germline CDR1 is MDHEN and CDR2 SYDVKM. This CDR3 is built from 12 residues. Trimming took off 5 bases at V and 5 bases at J, with 6 bases between the two ends.

This clone occurred once. The J gene is TRBJ2-7, the V gene TRBV18; tentatively, D is TRBD1 (6 bases). Germline lookup yields CDR1 KGHSH and CDR2 LQKENI. V shed 3 bases and J shed 2 bases, with 14 bases lying between them. The CDR3 extends over 15 amino acids. The CDR3 loop reads CASSPDRNTAYEQYF. DNA of the CDR3: TGTGCCAGCTCACCTGACAGGAACACCGCCTACGAGCAGTACTTC.

The chain combines TRBV5-6 with TRBJ2-7, with D possibly TRBD1 on 7 matching bases. The V gene lost 0 bases and the J gene lost 1 base, with 14 bases spanning the gap. Germline assignment: CDR1 SGHDT and CDR2 YYEEEE. The length of the CDR3 is 16 residues. The CDR3 loop is CASSLVGAGGSYEQYF. DNA of the CDR3: TGTGCCAGCAGCTTGGTCGGGGCAGGGGGGTCCTACGAGCAGTACTTC.

The J gene is TRBJ2-2, the V gene TRBV19, with 8 bases matching TRBD1. The germline V gene encodes CDR1 LNHDA and CDR2 SQIVND (reference sequence). The CDR3 consists of 19 residues. After removal of 7 bases from V and 3 bases from J, the junction contained 19 bases not matched to a gene. DNA for the CDR3: TGTGCCAGTACCCTCTGGGACGCAGGGGGCGAAGGAGACACCGGGGAGCTGTTTTTT. It specifies CASTLWDAGGEGDTGELFF.

The chain employs TRBV7-9 and TRBJ2-3; 10 positions agree with TRBD1. The CDR3 loop spans 17 amino acids. V was clipped by 8 bases and J by 0 bases; unmatched bases: 11. Germline CDR1 reads SEHNR; CDR2 reads FQNEAQ (reference sequence). The CDR3 protein is CASHPGGTGASTDTQYF. For the CDR3, the DNA is TGTGCCAGCCATCCTGGTGGGACAGGGGCTAGCACAGATACGCAGTATTTT.